Each of the 25 T cell receptor beta chains below was sequenced from the same sample in a study of control samples from healthy donors and cancer patients. The table came from immunoSEQ multiplex PCR; TCRdb's copy has only in-frame clones and leaves some out. The sample contains approximately 100,000 clones, roughly 78% of which appear only once. Sequencing was done on a sample of blood. Receptor source: a man aged 55 to 70 in good health.

The chain couples TRBV19 to TRBJ2-1, with no clear D. Trimming took 1 base from V and 9 from J, leaving 13 bases between them. This CDR3 is 14 amino acids long. CDR1 is LNHDA, CDR2 SQIVND, per germline (reference sequence). The CDR3 protein is CASSIGRLGIEQFF. Written as DNA, the CDR3 is TGTGCCAGTAGTATAGGCCGTCTAGGGATTGAGCAGTTCTTC.

This chain connects TRBV4-1 to TRBJ1-4; D is unclear. This CDR3 region has 15 residues. Trimming shortened V by 4 bases and J by 5 bases, and 14 bases separated the two germline ends. The germline V gene encodes CDR1 MGHRA and CDR2 YSYEKL. The DNA of the CDR3 is TGCGCCAGCAGCCGCCTGCCAAGCACCAATGAAAAACTGTTTTTT. As protein: CASSRLPSTNEKLFF.

The chain employs TRBV20-1 and TRBJ1-1; the D gene is possibly TRBD1 (6 bases). This CDR3 has 15 residues. V lost 3 bases and J lost 3, with 17 bases in between. CDR1 is DFQATT, CDR2 SNEGSKA, per germline (reference sequence). CDR3 nucleotides: TGCAGTGCTAGTGGCGCAGGGGCTGGAGACACTGAAGCTTTCTTT. As protein: CSASGAGAGDTEAFF.

The genes are TRBV6-6 and TRBJ2-7, with D possibly TRBD2 on 6 matching bases. Germline-derived CDR1 and CDR2 are MNHNY and SVGAGI (reference sequence). V gave up 6 bases and J gave up 1 base, with 16 bases separating them. CDR3 size: 15 residues. The DNA for the CDR3 is TGTGCCAGCAGGCCCCCTAGCGATTTGTCCTACGAGCAGTACTTC. It specifies CASRPPSDLSYEQYF.

The rearrangement uses TRBV18 and TRBJ2-5, with D possibly called TRBD1 or TRBD2 (5 bases each). The ends were cut back, 2 bases at V and 7 bases at J, with 11 bases in the middle. CDR3 size: 13 residues. In germline, CDR1 is KGHSH, CDR2 LQKENI. The CDR3 bases are TGTGCCAGCTCACCAGGGGACCGGGCGACCCAGTACTTC. It yields the protein CASSPGDRATQYF.

This chain links TRBV11-2 with TRBJ2-3, with 11 bases identical to TRBD2. This CDR3 contains 18 residues. J was trimmed by 2 bases and V by 0 bases; bases with no gene match: 7. Germline assignment: CDR1 SGHAT and CDR2 FQNNGV. CDR3 in DNA: TGTGCCAGCAGCTTAGACGGCCTAGCGGGAGGAACCACAGATACGCAGTATTTT. This codes for CASSLDGLAGGTTDTQYF.

This chain connects TRBV7-2 to TRBJ2-4; 8 nucleotides agree with TRBD1. The CDR3 runs 13 residues. CDR1 and CDR2 from the germline V gene are SGHTA and FQGNSA. The V gene end was trimmed by 1 base and the J gene end by 14 bases; junction bases not matched to a gene: 7. Here the CDR3 reads CASSLGRGQEKYF. The DNA of the CDR3 is TGTGCCAGCAGCTTAGGGCGGGGACAGGAGAAGTACTTC.

This sequence joins TRBV5-3 and TRBJ1-2; D is undetermined. TRBV5-3 is placed among ORFs of uncertain function. This CDR3 has 16 residues. V was cut by 1 base and J by 1 base, with 14 bases left in between. CDR3 in amino acids: CARSLFGNGVNYGYTF. For the CDR3, the DNA is TGTGCCAGAAGCTTGTTCGGGAATGGTGTTAACTATGGCTACACCTTC.

Note on this clone: A read error may account for a junction end that differs from germline. Other DNA sequences in the same sample also yield this CDR3. The chain is built from TRBV27 and TRBJ2-7; the D call may be TRBD1 or TRBD2 (6 bases each). The germline gives CDR1 MNHEY, CDR2 SMNVEV (reference sequence). There are 14 residues in the CDR3. The CDR3 bases are TGCGCCAGCAGTTTAGGGGGGTCCCCTCGCGAGCAGTACTTC. Amino acid sequence: CASSLGGSPREQYF.

The chain links TRBV24-1 to TRBJ2-1; 12 nucleotides match TRBD2. This CDR3 contains 16 residues. Germline CDR1 KGHDR, CDR2 SFDVKD. V lost 2 bases and J lost 7; bases outside the gene matches: 5. The CDR3 bases are TGTGCCACCAGTGATTCCCGGACTAGCGGGGCAAATGAGCAGTTCTTC. Translation: CATSDSRTSGANEQFF.

This chain uses TRBV6-5 with TRBJ2-3, with D maybe TRBD2 (5 bases). The length of the CDR3 is 15 residues. Germline V gene data show CDR1 as MNHEY and CDR2 as SVGAGI. Trimming removed 6 bases from V and 4 bases from J, with 17 bases in between. CDR3 nucleotides: TGTGCCAGCAGAACGTTGGAGCTAGCTGCAGATACGCAGTATTTT. Encoded protein: CASRTLELAADTQYF.

The chain is built from TRBV18 and TRBJ1-1, with D perhaps TRBD1 (5 bases). The germline CDR1 and CDR2 sequences are KGHSH and LQKENI. The CDR3 spans 16 residues. V lost 6 bases and J lost 0, with 17 bases in between. The DNA for the CDR3 is TGTGCCAGCTCCCAAAAGGGAGGGGCGATGAACACTGAAGCTTTCTTT. This encodes CASSQKGGAMNTEAFF.

Remarks on this clone: Other DNA sequences within the sample encode an identical CDR3. The V call is TRBV5-1, the J call TRBJ1-1; no reliable D call. The V end lost 0 bases, the J end lost 0 bases, and 9 bases lay between the germline ends. The CDR3 has 15 residues. Germline V gene sequence: CDR1 SGHRS, CDR2 YFSETQ. CDR3 amino acids: CASSLDGMMNTEAFF. CDR3 in DNA: TGCGCCAGCAGCTTGGATGGAATGATGAACACTGAAGCTTTCTTT.

This clone was seen a handful of times. The CDR3 sequence: CASSESRANTEAFF. The CDR3 DNA reads TGTGCCAGCAGTGAGTCCAGGGCCAACACTGAAGCTTTCTTT. The chain joins TRBV2 to TRBJ1-1, with D possibly being TRBD1 (5 bases). The CDR3 has 14 amino acids. CDR1 is SNHLY and CDR2 is FYNNEI in the germline V gene. V was trimmed by 3 bases and J by 2 bases, leaving 10 bases between them.

The rearrangement links TRBV11-2 to TRBJ2-5; TRBD2 matches at 8 bases. The V gene's germline CDR1 is SGHAT and CDR2 FQNNGV. This CDR3 comprises 16 residues. Unmatched junction bases numbered 5, after V lost 2 bases and J lost 0 bases. Here the CDR3 reads CASSLNLAGNQETQYF. DNA of the CDR3: TGTGCCAGCAGCTTAAACCTAGCGGGCAACCAAGAGACCCAGTACTTC. Supplemented by reference TRBV11-2 and TRBJ2-5, the full variable domain reads EAGVAQSPRYKIIEKRQSVAFWCNPISGHATLYWYQQILGQGPKLLIQFQNNGVVDDSQLPKDRFSAERLKGVDSTLKIQPAKLEDSAVYLCASSLNLAGNQETQYFGPGTRLLVL.

The V call is TRBV5-4, the J call TRBJ2-7; D not resolved. Germline CDR1 SGHNT, CDR2 YYREEE (reference sequence). There are 15 residues in the CDR3. V shed 1 base and J shed 2 bases, with 13 bases lying between them. Here the CDR3 reads CASSLTSTWPYEQYF. The CDR3 bases are TGTGCCAGCAGCTTGACTTCCACCTGGCCCTACGAGCAGTACTTC.

This sequence joins TRBV19 and TRBJ2-1, with 7 bases that match TRBD2. Germline V gives CDR1 LNHDA, CDR2 SQIVND (reference sequence). This CDR3 is built from 17 residues. With V trimmed by 4 bases and J by 6 bases, 15 bases remained unmatched. The DNA for the CDR3 is TGTGCCAGTAGTAATCAAGAAGCGGGATTTAATCGCAATGAGCAGTTCTTC. Translating it yields CASSNQEAGFNRNEQFF. Complete variable domain (other parts from reference TRBV19 and TRBJ2-1): DGGITQSPKYLFRKEGQNVTLSCEQNLNHDAMYWYRQDPGQGLRLIYYSQIVNDFQKGDIAEGYSVSREKKESFPLTVTSAQKNPTAFYLCASSNQEAGFNRNEQFFGPGTRLTVL.

The chain combines TRBV28 with TRBJ2-7; 7 nucleotides agree with TRBD1. The CDR3 contains 15 residues. CDR1 MDHEN and CDR2 SYDVKM come from the germline V gene. Trimming at V came to 5 bases and at J to 2 bases, leaving 9 bases not matched to a gene. This chain's CDR3 is CASSTQGSYTYEQYF. The CDR3 DNA sequence: TGTGCCAGCAGTACACAGGGGAGTTATACCTACGAGCAGTACTTC.

The chain uses TRBV19 and TRBJ2-1; perhaps TRBD2 as D (5 bases). The CDR3 contains 16 residues. Germline values: CDR1 LNHDA, CDR2 SQIVND (reference sequence). V lost 2 bases and J lost 4, with 15 bases in between. Here the CDR3 reads CASSISTGKIYNEQFF. The DNA for the CDR3 is TGTGCCAGTAGTATATCAACGGGAAAGATATACAATGAGCAGTTCTTC. The whole variable domain, filled in from reference TRBV19 and TRBJ2-1, reads DGGITQSPKYLFRKEGQNVTLSCEQNLNHDAMYWYRQDPGQGLRLIYYSQIVNDFQKGDIAEGYSVSREKKESFPLTVTSAQKNPTAFYLCASSISTGKIYNEQFFGPGTRLTVL.

This sequence joins TRBV19 and TRBJ2-5, with D perhaps assigned TRBD1 or TRBD2 (5 bases each). CDR1 and CDR2 (germline): LNHDA, SQIVND (reference sequence). V shed 7 bases and J shed 4 bases, with 13 bases lying between them. The CDR3 totals 13 residues. The CDR3 loop is CASTPTGGETQYF. The DNA of the CDR3 is TGTGCCAGTACCCCCACAGGAGGAGAGACCCAGTACTTC.

The chain uses TRBV30 and TRBJ2-3; D might be TRBD1 (6 bases). From germline, CDR1 is GTSNPN and CDR2 SVGIG (reference sequence). This CDR3 is built from 15 residues. V lost 3 bases and J lost 0, with 13 bases in between. In DNA form, the CDR3 reads TGTGCCTGGAGCGATGGGGGCGTAAGCACAGATACGCAGTATTTT. Its translation: CAWSDGGVSTDTQYF.

This clone has a handful of counts. The chain has TRBV18 and TRBJ2-6, with D possibly being TRBD2 (5 bases). CDR3 length: 17 residues. Trimming removed 3 bases at V and 3 bases at J, with 15 bases between. Germline V gene lookup returns CDR1 KGHSH and CDR2 LQKENI. The CDR3 nucleotides are TGTGCCAGCTCACCCCGACGGACGGGGAGTGGGGCCAACGTCCTGACTTTC. Translating it yields CASSPRRTGSGANVLTF.

This chain joins TRBV4-1 and TRBJ2-1; no firm D call. Germline lookup yields CDR1 MGHRA and CDR2 YSYEKL. V was pared by 0 bases and J by 7 bases, with 19 bases between. The CDR3 is made up of 17 amino acids. Here the CDR3 reads CASSQDHATVGGNEQFF. DNA of the CDR3: TGCGCCAGCAGCCAAGATCATGCGACGGTAGGTGGGAATGAGCAGTTCTTC.

This sequence joins TRBV2 and TRBJ2-3, with 8 nucleotides matching TRBD1. V was pared by 2 bases and J by 2 bases, with 9 bases of the junction left unmatched. Germline V gene sequence: CDR1 SNHLY, CDR2 FYNNEI. CDR3 length: 17 amino acids. The CDR3: CASSESGTGGYTDTQYF. DNA for the CDR3: TGTGCCAGCAGTGAATCAGGGACAGGTGGATACACAGATACGCAGTATTTT.

The DNA for the CDR3 is TGTGCCAGCAGTCCGCGGACCCATCCAAGGGAGACCCAGTACTTC. Translating gives CASSPRTHPRETQYF. J is TRBJ2-5 and V is TRBV27; D is undetermined. V was pared by 5 bases and J by 5 bases, with 18 bases between. CDR1 and CDR2 from the germline V gene are MNHEY and SMNVEV (reference sequence). The CDR3 runs to 15 residues.